This T cell receptor beta chain was sequenced in a study of blood T cells in healthy people across ages. A second PCR of roughly 7 to 11 cycles used a sample-barcoded 5' primer and a J-beta primer mix. Every cDNA molecule bore a tag from a template-switch adaptor containing 12 random nucleotides. TCRdb re-called the 5' RACE reads with MiXCR, one entry per CDR3 protein. Of about 730,000 distinct CDR3 sequences in the sample, 40% to 45% were seen once. Concerning this clonotype: A clone one base away is much larger, so this may be a read error.

V was shortened by 5 bases and J by 6 bases, with 14 bases between the two germline ends. The germline V gene has CDR1 SQVTM and CDR2 ANQGSEA. The CDR3 consists of 13 residues. Input material: blood. The sequence came from a woman aged 55-70 years in good health. The chain employs TRBV29-1 and TRBJ2-1, with D perhaps matching TRBD2 (5 bases). For the CDR3, the DNA is TGCAGCGTTTCCGCGGACTCGTTCAATGAGCAGTTCTTC. Translating it yields CSVSADSFNEQFF.